The 24 T cell receptor delta chains reported below all come from one sample, sequenced in a study of Vδ1+ human thymocytes. Extracted RNA was reverse transcribed into cDNA. Pooled V-gene forward primers with one constant-region reverse primer generated the CDR3 amplicons by multiplex PCR. TCRdb reanalysed the multiplex PCR reads via CATT. Of 45,000 to 75,000 delta-chain clones listed, approximately 16% are singletons. Overall study findings and caveats: Thymic TRG and TRD repertoires appeared highly polyclonal, with Gaussian CDR3 length distributions.

Their antigen targets remain unknown. Material for sequencing was Vdelta1+ gamma-delta thymocytes from the thymus. Subset here: FACS-sorted CD3+ TCRalphabeta- TCRVdelta1+ TCRVdelta2- thymocytes. The receptors come from a girl under three years old who had congenital heart surgery.

This clone has more than one count but fewer than ten. Given a much more abundant clone one base away, this may be a read error. Additional DNA sequences in this sample encode the identical CDR3. The rearrangement joins TRDV2 to TRDJ1; D ambiguous. The germline V gene has CDR1 GEAIGNYY and CDR2 EKD. This CDR3 spans 13 amino acids. CDR3 DNA sequence: TGCGCCTGTGTAACTAAGAGCACCGATAAACTCATCTTT. This gives the protein CACVTKSTDKLIF.

The gene calls are TRDV1 and TRDJ1; 8 positions match TRDD2. The V gene end was trimmed by 0 bases and the J gene end by 8 bases; junction bases not matched to a gene: 17. The germline gives CDR1 TSWWSYY, CDR2 QGS. The CDR3 is 18 amino acids. CDR3 nucleotide sequence: TGTGCTCTTGGGGAACTTCACTTCCTACGGAGGACCTTAGAAAAACTCATCTTT. Translated: CALGELHFLRRTLEKLIF.

This clone was found many times. The V call is TRAV29/DV5, the J call TRDJ1; D is perhaps TRDD2 (5 bases). V lost 3 bases and J lost 3, with 15 bases in between. Looked up from germline, CDR1 is NSMFDY and CDR2 is ISSIKDK. The CDR3 contains 14 residues. The CDR3 DNA sequence: TGTGCAGCAAACCATTCCTGTAGGGCCGATAAACTCATCTTT. Translated, it gives CAANHSCRADKLIF.

V usage is TRDV1 and J usage is TRDJ1; D is unclear. Trimming took off 0 bases at V and 0 bases at J, with 14 bases between the two ends. Germline V CDR1 and CDR2: TSWWSYY, QGS. The CDR3 is 17 residues long. The CDR3 nucleotides are TGTGCTCTTGGGGAACTGGACGTTCCCTTTCACACCGATAAACTCATCTTT. Its protein is CALGELDVPFHTDKLIF.

The chain joins TRDV1 to TRDJ1, with a weak D call TRDD2 (5 bases). Germline lookup yields CDR1 TSWWSYY and CDR2 QGS. This CDR3 contains 18 residues. Trimming pared 4 bases from V and 5 bases from J, leaving 26 bases between. CDR3: CALGVPWAFAHLSDKLIF. For the CDR3, the DNA is TGTGCTCTTGGGGTCCCGTGGGCCTTCGCACACTTAAGTGATAAACTCATCTTT.

This clone has more than one count but fewer than ten. The J gene is TRDJ1, the V gene TRDV2; 7 nucleotides align to TRDD2. With V trimmed by 0 bases and J by 0 bases, 18 bases remained unmatched. Germline-derived CDR1 and CDR2 are GEAIGNYY and EKD. The CDR3 runs to 20 residues. This chain's CDR3 is CACDTISYGVYGNNTDKLIF. In nucleotides, the CDR3 is TGTGCCTGTGACACCATTTCCTACGGGGTCTACGGGAACAACACCGATAAACTCATCTTT.

The gene calls are TRDV1 and TRDJ1; D is unclear. Trimming removed 4 bases at V and 0 bases at J, with 15 bases between. CDR3 size: 16 residues. The germline V gene has CDR1 TSWWSYY and CDR2 QGS. Here the CDR3 DNA reads TGTGCTCTTGGGGGCGTCACCTCCGTTTACACCGATAAACTCATCTTT. It specifies CALGGVTSVYTDKLIF.

The sample holds a few counts of this clone. The rearrangement links TRDV1 to TRDJ1, with 9 positions matching TRDD3. Trimming cost V 1 base and J 10 bases; bases outside gene matches: 10. The germline V gene encodes CDR1 TSWWSYY and CDR2 QGS. The CDR3 covers 15 residues. The CDR3 protein is CALGEPGGYRSTLIF. The CDR3 nucleotides are TGTGCTCTTGGGGAACCCGGGGGATACCGATCCACACTCATCTTT.

The J gene is TRDJ1, the V gene TRDV1, with a possible D match to TRDD3 (5 bases). The CDR3 is made up of 18 amino acids. Trimming shortened V by 3 bases and J by 4 bases, and 24 bases separated the two germline ends. Germline CDR1 TSWWSYY, CDR2 QGS. The CDR3 DNA sequence: TGTGCTCTTGGGGAGGGATCTACTGGCGGGGCTGGAGACGATAAACTCATCTTT. The encoded protein is CALGEGSTGGAGDDKLIF.

This chain joins TRDV1 and TRDJ1, with 9 nucleotides matching TRDD3. V shed 1 base, J shed 0 bases, and the junction held 18 bases outside the gene matches. CDR3 size: 21 residues. CDR1 and CDR2 from the germline V gene are TSWWSYY and QGS. The CDR3 spells CALGEPRYWGTLDVYTDKLIF. CDR3 bases: TGTGCTCTTGGGGAACCCAGGTACTGGGGGACCCTGGATGTGTACACCGATAAACTCATCTTT.

This clone occurred a few times. The V gene is TRDV1, the J gene TRDJ1, with 12 positions matching TRDD3. Germline V gene sequence: CDR1 TSWWSYY, CDR2 QGS. The CDR3 is 17 residues long. The J segment lost 2 bases and the V segment lost 5 bases, leaving 9 bases of the junction unmatched. The CDR3 spells CALGLFHLGDTTDKLIF. Here the CDR3 DNA reads TGTGCTCTTGGGTTATTTCATCTGGGGGATACGACCGATAAACTCATCTTT.

This clone was found a few times. The limits of the CDR3 on the DNA are not certain, so only TCRdb's listed CDR3 is given. The chain carries TRAV29/DV5 and TRDJ1; the table's D call, TRDD3, has no DNA check behind it. The length of the CDR3 is 26 amino acids, counting both ends. Germline CDR1 NSMFDY, CDR2 ISSIKDK. Here the CDR3 reads CSVLLCSKRIPTITGGYFGDTDKLIF.

This clone was observed a handful of times. The genes are TRDV1 and TRDJ1, with D hard to call. The V end was cut by 3 bases, the J end by 0 bases, with 14 bases between. There are 16 residues in the CDR3. The germline CDR1 and CDR2 sequences are TSWWSYY and QGS. CDR3 nucleotide sequence: TGTGCTCTTGGGGACCACCTTGGCGGATACACCGATAAACTCATCTTT. Its protein product is CALGDHLGGYTDKLIF.

The chain uses TRDV1 and TRDJ1; TRDD3 agrees at 8 bases. The CDR3 totals 22 residues. Germline V gene data show CDR1 as TSWWSYY and CDR2 as QGS. V gave up 0 bases and J gave up 4 bases; unmatched junction bases: 25. The CDR3 bases are TGTGCTCTTGGGGAACTTCGCAAGGTTGGTGGGGGATCCTCCTCAGGTGGCGATAAACTCATCTTT. Translation: CALGELRKVGGGSSSGGDKLIF.

This clone was seen a handful of times. The rearrangement links TRDV1 to TRDJ1; D ambiguous. The CDR3 runs 22 residues. The ends were cut back, 0 bases at V and 1 base at J, with 30 bases in the middle. Germline V gene data show CDR1 as TSWWSYY and CDR2 as QGS. As DNA, the CDR3 is TGTGCTCTTGGGGAACTAGACCCCTATACAGGGGTCCGGGGCCTCTGCACCGATAAACTCATCTTT. It encodes CALGELDPYTGVRGLCTDKLIF.

The chain has TRDV1 and TRDJ1; D gene uncertain. This CDR3 contains 19 residues. Trimming pared 0 bases from V and 0 bases from J, leaving 20 bases between. The V gene's germline CDR1 is TSWWSYY and CDR2 QGS. CDR3 in DNA: TGTGCTCTTGGGGAACTTAAACCTATTCGAGACTTGTACACCGATAAACTCATCTTT. It yields the protein CALGELKPIRDLYTDKLIF.

The V call is TRDV1, the J call TRDJ1, with TRDD3 matching 10 bases. The CDR3 has 18 amino acids. Losses at the gene ends were 2 bases for V and 8 bases for J; bases not matched to a gene: 17. Looked up from germline, CDR1 is TSWWSYY and CDR2 is QGS. This CDR3 reads CALGENPPYLGDTAKLIF. CDR3 sequence (DNA): TGTGCTCTTGGGGAAAATCCCCCGTACTTGGGGGATACAGCGAAACTCATCTTT.

About this clone itself: The DNA is omitted, as the CDR3 cannot be located on it reliably, and the CDR3 follows TCRdb's listing. No V gene call is available, although the J gene is TRDJ3; the D call in the table, TRDD3, was not verified against the DNA. Inclusive of both ends, the CDR3 amounts to 16 amino acids. CDR3 sequence reads: CASVGWGIGDTRQMFF.

The chain links TRDV1 to TRDJ1, with TRDD3 as a possible D gene (6 bases). V was trimmed by 0 bases and J by 7 bases, leaving 24 bases between them. CDR1 and CDR2 from the germline V gene are TSWWSYY and QGS. This CDR3 has 18 amino acids. This CDR3 is CALGELPRYDHTPGKLIF. The CDR3 nucleotides are TGTGCTCTTGGGGAACTCCCGCGATACGACCATACACCGGGTAAACTCATCTTT.

The chain uses TRDV1 and TRDJ1; 9 nucleotides agree with TRDD3. Germline CDR1 is TSWWSYY and CDR2 is QGS. There are 19 residues in the CDR3. The trim removed 3 bases at V and 3 bases at J, leaving 17 bases unmatched. CDR3 sequence: CALGDGGTLGIRASDKLIF. CDR3 DNA sequence: TGTGCTCTTGGGGATGGCGGGACGCTGGGGATACGCGCTTCCGATAAACTCATCTTT.

J is TRDJ1 and V is TRDV1, with D possibly being TRDD2 (8 bases). V lost 6 bases, J lost 0 bases, and 35 bases lay in between. This CDR3 contains 22 residues. Germline assignment: CDR1 TSWWSYY and CDR2 QGS. The CDR3 DNA sequence: TGTGCTCTTGGAGGCTTCCTACGGGGGTGGGGGAACTATTACTCGTACACCGATAAACTCATCTTT. This gives the protein CALGGFLRGWGNYYSYTDKLIF.

V usage is TRDV1 and J usage is TRDJ1; TRDD3 aligns across 8 bases. The V gene's germline CDR1 is TSWWSYY and CDR2 QGS. The CDR3 loop spans 21 amino acids. J gave up 0 bases and V 3 bases, and 21 bases lay outside the gene matches. CDR3 DNA sequence: TGTGCTCTTGGGGACGCCTTCCCCGCTTACTGGGGGTGTGGGTACACCGATAAACTCATCTTT. Protein sequence: CALGDAFPAYWGCGYTDKLIF.

The genes are TRDV1 and TRDJ1; no reliable D call. The length of the CDR3 is 13 residues. Trimming took 6 bases from V and 7 from J, leaving 15 bases between them. The germline gives CDR1 TSWWSYY, CDR2 QGS. For the CDR3, the DNA is TGTGCTCTTGGAACGTACTCCCTCTCTAAACTCATCTTT. It yields the protein CALGTYSLSKLIF.

The chain carries TRDV1 and TRDJ1; D might be TRDD2 (8 bases). CDR1 is TSWWSYY and CDR2 is QGS in the germline V gene. The CDR3 sequence is 22 residues long. Trimming took off 2 bases at V and 2 bases at J, with 33 bases between the two ends. Written as DNA, the CDR3 is TGTGCTCTTGGGGAATCCCGGCCTTCCTATTCTGGGGGTCCCTCTGTTACCGATAAACTCATCTTT. Translating it yields CALGESRPSYSGGPSVTDKLIF.